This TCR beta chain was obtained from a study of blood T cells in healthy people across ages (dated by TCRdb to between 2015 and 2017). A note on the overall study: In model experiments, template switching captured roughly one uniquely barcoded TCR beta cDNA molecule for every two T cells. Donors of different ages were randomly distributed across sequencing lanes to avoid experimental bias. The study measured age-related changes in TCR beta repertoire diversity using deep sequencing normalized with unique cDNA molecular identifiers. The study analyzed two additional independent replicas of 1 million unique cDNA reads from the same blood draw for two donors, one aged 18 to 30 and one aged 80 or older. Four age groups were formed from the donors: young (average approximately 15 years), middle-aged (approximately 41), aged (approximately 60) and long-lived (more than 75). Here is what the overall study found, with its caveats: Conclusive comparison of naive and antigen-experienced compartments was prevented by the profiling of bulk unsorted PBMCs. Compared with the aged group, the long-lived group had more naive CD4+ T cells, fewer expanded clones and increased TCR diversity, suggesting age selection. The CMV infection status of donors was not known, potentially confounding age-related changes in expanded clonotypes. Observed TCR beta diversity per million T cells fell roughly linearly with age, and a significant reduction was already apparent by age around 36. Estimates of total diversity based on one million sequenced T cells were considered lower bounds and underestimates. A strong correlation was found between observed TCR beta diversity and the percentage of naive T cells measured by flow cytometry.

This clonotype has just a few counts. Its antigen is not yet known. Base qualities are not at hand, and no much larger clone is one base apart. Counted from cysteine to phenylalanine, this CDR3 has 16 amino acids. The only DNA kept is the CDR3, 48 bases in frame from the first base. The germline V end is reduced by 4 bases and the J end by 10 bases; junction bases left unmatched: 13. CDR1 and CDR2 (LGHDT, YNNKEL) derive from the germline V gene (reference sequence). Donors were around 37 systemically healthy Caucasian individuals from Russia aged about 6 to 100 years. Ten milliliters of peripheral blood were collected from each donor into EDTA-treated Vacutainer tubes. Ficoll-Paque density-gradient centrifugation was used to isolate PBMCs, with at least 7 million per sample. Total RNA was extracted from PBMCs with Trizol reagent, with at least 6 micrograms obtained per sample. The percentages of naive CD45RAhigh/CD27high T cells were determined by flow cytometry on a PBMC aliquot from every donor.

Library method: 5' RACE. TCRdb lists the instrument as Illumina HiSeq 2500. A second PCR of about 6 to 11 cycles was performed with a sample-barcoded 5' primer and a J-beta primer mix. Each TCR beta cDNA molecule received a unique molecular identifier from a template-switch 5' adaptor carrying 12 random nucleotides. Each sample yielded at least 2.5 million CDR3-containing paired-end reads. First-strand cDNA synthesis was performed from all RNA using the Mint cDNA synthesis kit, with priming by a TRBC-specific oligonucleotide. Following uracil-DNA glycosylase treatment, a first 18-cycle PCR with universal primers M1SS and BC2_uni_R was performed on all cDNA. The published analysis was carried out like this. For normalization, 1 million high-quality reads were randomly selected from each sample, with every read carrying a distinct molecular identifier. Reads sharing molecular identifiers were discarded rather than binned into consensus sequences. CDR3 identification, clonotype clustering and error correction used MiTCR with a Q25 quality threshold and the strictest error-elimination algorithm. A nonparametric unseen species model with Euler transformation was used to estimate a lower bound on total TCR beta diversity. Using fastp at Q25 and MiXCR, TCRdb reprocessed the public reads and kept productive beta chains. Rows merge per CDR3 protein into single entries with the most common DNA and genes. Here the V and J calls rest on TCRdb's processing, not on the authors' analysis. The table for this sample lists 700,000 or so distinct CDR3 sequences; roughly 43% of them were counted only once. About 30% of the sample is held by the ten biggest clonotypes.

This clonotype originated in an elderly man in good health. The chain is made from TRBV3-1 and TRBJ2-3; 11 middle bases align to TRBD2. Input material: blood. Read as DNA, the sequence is TGTGCCAGCAGCCTCTGGATAGCGGGAGGGTCCGGGTCGCAGTATTTT. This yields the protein CASSLWIAGGSGSQYF.